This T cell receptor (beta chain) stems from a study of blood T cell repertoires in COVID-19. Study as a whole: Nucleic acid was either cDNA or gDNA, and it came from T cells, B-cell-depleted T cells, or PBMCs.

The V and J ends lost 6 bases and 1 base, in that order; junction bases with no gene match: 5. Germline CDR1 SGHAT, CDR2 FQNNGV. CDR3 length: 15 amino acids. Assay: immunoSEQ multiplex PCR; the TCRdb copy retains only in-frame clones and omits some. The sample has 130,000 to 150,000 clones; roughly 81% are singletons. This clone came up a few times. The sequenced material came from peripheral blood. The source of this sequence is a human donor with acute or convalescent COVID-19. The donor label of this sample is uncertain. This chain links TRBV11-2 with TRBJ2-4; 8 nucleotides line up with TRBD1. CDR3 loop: CASRGQARAKNIQYF. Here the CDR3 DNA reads TGTGCCAGCAGGGGACAGGCGCGGGCCAAAAACATTCAGTACTTC.